The clone carrying this T cell receptor beta chain occurred once. This sample was taken from a study of blood T cell repertoires in COVID-19. Background on the study: Acute and convalescent COVID-19 samples came from the United States, Italy and Spain.

Assignment of participants to cohorts was predicated upon participant-reported clinical history. Germline-derived CDR1 and CDR2 are SGHTA and FQGNSA. The V end was cut by 1 base, the J end by 3 bases, with 15 bases between. The CDR3 has 16 residues. Profiled with immunoSEQ multiplex PCR; TCRdb holds only in-frame clones, not every one. The table includes about 230,000 clones, over 70% detected once. Sequences were obtained from PBMCs or T cells enriched from blood (not recorded which). The chain carries TRBV7-2 and TRBJ1-2, with D tentatively TRBD1 (6 bases). The source of this sequence is a woman in her twenties or thirties who had been exposed to COVID-19. The CDR3 region is CASSLEGWGQYYGYTF. The CDR3 bases are TGTGCCAGCAGCTTAGAGGGTTGGGGGCAGTACTATGGCTACACCTTC.